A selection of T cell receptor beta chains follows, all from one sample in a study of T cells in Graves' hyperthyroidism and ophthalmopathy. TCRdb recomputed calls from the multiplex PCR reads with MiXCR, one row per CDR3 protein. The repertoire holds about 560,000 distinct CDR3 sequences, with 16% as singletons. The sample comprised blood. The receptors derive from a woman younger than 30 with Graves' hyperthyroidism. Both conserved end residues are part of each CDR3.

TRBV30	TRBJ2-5	CAWSGGEETQYF
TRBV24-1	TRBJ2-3	CATSEPGLSTDTQYF
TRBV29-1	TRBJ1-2	CSVDPAGYYGYTF
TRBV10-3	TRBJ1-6	CAIAPVAVHNSPLHF
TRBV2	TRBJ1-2	CADRVDPYYGYTF
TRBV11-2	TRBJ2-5	CASSLGLSGSFRETQYF
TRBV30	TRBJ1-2	CAWTTGGDGYTF
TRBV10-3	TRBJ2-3	CAIKRGRDTDTQYF
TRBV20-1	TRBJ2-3	CSASVWRAADTQYF
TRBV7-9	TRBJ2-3	CASRFDRGTDTQYF
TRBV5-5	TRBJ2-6	CASYRSGANVLTF
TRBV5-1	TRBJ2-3	CASSLGEATDTQYF
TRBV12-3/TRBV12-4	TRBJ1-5	CASSAVSNQPQHF
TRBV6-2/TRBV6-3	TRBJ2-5	CASSYPNTQETQYF
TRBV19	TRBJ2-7	CASSAQGEHPPNPPYEQYF
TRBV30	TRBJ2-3	CAWSVRLAGVVTQYF
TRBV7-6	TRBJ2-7	CASSVDRDYEQYF
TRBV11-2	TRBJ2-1	CASTEVRGRYNEQFF
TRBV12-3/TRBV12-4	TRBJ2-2	CASSFRASANTGELFF
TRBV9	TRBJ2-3	CASSVASGDTDTQYF
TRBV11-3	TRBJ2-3	CASSVPGLSTDTQYF
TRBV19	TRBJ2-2	CASILGGGAVTGELFF